This T cell receptor (beta chain) came from a study of T cells expressing NK-cell markers. Findings and caveats of the study: Topping the CD3+CD56-NKG2C+ fraction as well were these clonotypes, in several donors.

Germline CDR1 and CDR2: SGHDN and FVKESK. The CDR3 extends over 13 amino acids. Concerning this clonotype itself: What it recognizes is unknown.

After re-calling the 5' RACE reads, TCRdb lists one entry per CDR3 protein, DNA absent. The sample includes 250,000 or so distinct CDR3 sequences. The chain combines TRBV14 with TRBJ2-1; TCRdb calls TRBD2, which cannot be checked without DNA. The sample consisted of blood T cells: a sorted CD56 or NKG2C T cell subset, CD4+ or CD8+ T cells, or bulk PBMC T cells (not recorded which). The sequence came from a woman between 18 and 70 years old in good health. The CDR3 loop reads CASSRGLTGEQFF.